This T cell receptor beta chain came from a study of cytomegalovirus exposure and HLA in healthy donors. General observations from the study: Because they were indistinguishable, some V segments, including TRBV6-2 and TRBV6-3, were excluded. For TCR beta chains, V- and J-gene trimming was later linked to a missense DCLRE1C variant. In an earlier analysis, most TCR beta V segments were productive about 87% or about 30% of the time. An apparent linkage of common viral pathogens to several of the most significant clusters emerged in a later analysis.

The V end was cut by 0 bases, the J end by 3 bases, with 13 bases between. Germline V gene data show CDR1 as SGHRS and CDR2 as YFSETQ. This CDR3 is built from 15 residues. A multiplex PCR was run with 60 Vbeta primers and 13 Jbeta primers. Generated by immunoSEQ multiplex PCR, the TCRdb table keeps only in-frame clones and is missing some. This table holds 150,000 or so clones. As concerns this clone: Its specificity is unknown.

The V and J genes are TRBV5-1 and TRBJ2-7, with D possibly matching TRBD2 (6 bases). Sequences were obtained from PBMCs. The clonotype originates from a woman aged 40 to 55 in good health and CMV-seropositive. CDR3 protein: CASSLVSSAYYEQYF. CDR3 bases: TGCGCCAGCAGCTTGGTCTCTAGCGCATACTACGAGCAGTACTTC. Drawing the rest from reference TRBV5-1 and TRBJ2-7, the complete variable domain is KAGVTQTPRYLIKTRGQQVTLSCSPISGHRSVSWYQQTPGQGLQFLFEYFSETQRNKGNFPGRFSGRQFSNSRSEMNVSTLELGDSALYLCASSLVSSAYYEQYFGPGTRLTVT.